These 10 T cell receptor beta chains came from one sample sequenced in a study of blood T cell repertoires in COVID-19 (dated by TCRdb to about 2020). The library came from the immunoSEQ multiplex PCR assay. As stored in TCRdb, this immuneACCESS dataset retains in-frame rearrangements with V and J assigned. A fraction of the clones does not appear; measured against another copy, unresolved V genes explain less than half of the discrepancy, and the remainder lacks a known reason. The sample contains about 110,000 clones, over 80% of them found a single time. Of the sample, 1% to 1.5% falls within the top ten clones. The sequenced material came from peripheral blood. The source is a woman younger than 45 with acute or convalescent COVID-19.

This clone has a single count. The CDR3 here is CASSRRGTSGADTQYF. In nucleotides, the CDR3 is TGTGCCAGCAGCCGGAGGGGGACCAGCGGGGCCGATACGCAGTATTTT. J is TRBJ2-3 and V is TRBV11-2; D might be TRBD2 (7 bases). In germline, CDR1 is SGHAT, CDR2 FQNNGV. V was cut by 5 bases and J by 6 bases, with 21 bases left in between. This CDR3 is 16 amino acids long.

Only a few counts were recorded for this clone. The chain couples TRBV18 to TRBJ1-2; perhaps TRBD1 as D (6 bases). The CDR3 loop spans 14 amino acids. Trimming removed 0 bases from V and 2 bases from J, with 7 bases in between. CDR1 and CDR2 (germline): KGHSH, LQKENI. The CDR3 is CASSPPRGNYGYTF. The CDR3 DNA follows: TGTGCCAGCTCACCACCTAGGGGGAACTATGGCTACACCTTC.

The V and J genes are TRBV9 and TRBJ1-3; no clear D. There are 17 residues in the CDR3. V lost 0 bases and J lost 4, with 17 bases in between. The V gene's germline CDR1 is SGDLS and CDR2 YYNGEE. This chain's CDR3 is CASSVEAGRRRGNTIYF. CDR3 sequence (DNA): TGTGCCAGCAGCGTAGAGGCAGGTCGTCGTCGGGGAAACACCATATATTTT.

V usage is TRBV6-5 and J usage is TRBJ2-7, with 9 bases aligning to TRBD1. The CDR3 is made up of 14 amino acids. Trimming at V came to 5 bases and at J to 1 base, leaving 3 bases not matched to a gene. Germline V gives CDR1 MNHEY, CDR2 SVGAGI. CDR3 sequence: CASSRTGASYEQYF. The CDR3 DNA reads TGTGCCAGCAGTCGGACAGGGGCTTCCTACGAGCAGTACTTC.

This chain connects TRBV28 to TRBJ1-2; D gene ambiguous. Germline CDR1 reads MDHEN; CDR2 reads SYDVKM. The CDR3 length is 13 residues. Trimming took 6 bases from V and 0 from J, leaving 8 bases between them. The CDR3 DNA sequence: TGTGCCAGCAGCTGGGCGTCTAACTATGGCTACACCTTC. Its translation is CASSWASNYGYTF.

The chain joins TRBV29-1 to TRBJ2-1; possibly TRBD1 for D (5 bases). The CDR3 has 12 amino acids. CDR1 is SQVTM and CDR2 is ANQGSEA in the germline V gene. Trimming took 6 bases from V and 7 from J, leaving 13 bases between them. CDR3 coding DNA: TGCAGCGTCGTGGGGCGCGGAAATGAGCAGTTCTTC. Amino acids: CSVVGRGNEQFF.

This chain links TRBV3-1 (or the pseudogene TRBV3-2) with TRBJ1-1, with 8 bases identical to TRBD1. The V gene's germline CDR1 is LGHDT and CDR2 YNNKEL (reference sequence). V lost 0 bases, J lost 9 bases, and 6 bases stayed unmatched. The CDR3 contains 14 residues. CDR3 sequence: CASSQESQGAKAFF. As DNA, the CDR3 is TGTGCCAGCAGCCAAGAAAGCCAGGGGGCTAAAGCTTTCTTT.

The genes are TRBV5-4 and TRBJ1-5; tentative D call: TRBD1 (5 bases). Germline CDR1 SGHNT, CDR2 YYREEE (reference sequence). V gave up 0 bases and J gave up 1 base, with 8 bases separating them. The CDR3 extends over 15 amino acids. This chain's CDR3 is CASSLGGGSNQPQHF. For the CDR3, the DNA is TGTGCCAGCAGCTTGGGGGGCGGAAGCAATCAGCCCCAGCATTTT.

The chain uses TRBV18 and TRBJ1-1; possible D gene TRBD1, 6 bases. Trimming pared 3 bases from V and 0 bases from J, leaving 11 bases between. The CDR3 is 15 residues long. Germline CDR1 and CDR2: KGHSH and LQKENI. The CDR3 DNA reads TGTGCCAGCTCACCCCGACAGGACATGAACACTGAAGCTTTCTTT. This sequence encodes CASSPRQDMNTEAFF.

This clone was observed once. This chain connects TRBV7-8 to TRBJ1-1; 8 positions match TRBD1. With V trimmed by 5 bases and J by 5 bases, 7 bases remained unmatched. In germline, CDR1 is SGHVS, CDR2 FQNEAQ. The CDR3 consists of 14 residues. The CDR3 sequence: CASSKSTGVTEAFF. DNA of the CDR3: TGTGCCAGCAGCAAATCGACAGGGGTGACTGAAGCTTTCTTT.